The source of this T cell receptor (beta chain) is a study of T cell repertoires in cytomegalovirus infection. CDR1 and CDR2 (germline): MNHEY, SMNVEV (reference sequence). The CDR3 loop spans 15 amino acids. V shed 3 bases and J 2 bases; nucleotides not matched to a gene: 4. Comment on this clonotype: Its target is not known.

TCRdb re-analysed the reads in MiXCR, keeping a single row per CDR3 protein. The sample contains fewer than 650,000 distinct CDR3 sequences, roughly 42% of which appear only once. The V gene is TRBV27, the J gene TRBJ2-1; 7 positions match TRBD2. This TCR was recovered from a human donor in good health (CMV status not recorded). Some clones in this sample may be carry-over from other donors' samples. The specimen comprised cultured PBMCs, sampled from culture after CMV antigen stimulation. CDR3 amino acids: CASSFGRAPYNEQFF. CDR3 DNA sequence: TGTGCCAGCAGTTTTGGGAGGGCGCCCTACAATGAGCAGTTCTTC.